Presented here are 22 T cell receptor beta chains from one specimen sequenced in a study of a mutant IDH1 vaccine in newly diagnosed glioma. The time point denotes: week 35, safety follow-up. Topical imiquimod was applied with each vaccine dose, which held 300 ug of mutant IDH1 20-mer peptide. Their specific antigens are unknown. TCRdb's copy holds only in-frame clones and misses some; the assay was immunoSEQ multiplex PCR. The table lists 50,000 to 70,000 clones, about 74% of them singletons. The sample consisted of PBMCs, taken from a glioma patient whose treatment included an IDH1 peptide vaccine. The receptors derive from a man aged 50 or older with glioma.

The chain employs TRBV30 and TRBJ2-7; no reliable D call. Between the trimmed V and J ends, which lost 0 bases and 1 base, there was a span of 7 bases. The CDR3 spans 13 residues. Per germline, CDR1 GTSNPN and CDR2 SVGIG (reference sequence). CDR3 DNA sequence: TGTGCCTGGAGTGTCGGGCTTTCCTACGAGCAGTACTTC. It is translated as CAWSVGLSYEQYF.

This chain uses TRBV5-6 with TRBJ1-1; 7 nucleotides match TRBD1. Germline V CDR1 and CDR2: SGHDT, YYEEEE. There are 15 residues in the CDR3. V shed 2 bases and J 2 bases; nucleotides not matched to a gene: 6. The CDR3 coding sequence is TGTGCCAGCAGCTTCCCGGGACAGTCAAACACTGAAGCTTTCTTT. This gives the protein CASSFPGQSNTEAFF.

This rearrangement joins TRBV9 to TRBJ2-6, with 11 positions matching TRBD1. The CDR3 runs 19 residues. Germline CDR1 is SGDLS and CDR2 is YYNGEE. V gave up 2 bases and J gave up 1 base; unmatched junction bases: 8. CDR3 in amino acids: CASSVSGQGVFSGANVLTF. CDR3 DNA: TGTGCCAGCAGCGTTTCGGGACAGGGGGTATTTTCTGGGGCCAACGTCCTGACTTTC.

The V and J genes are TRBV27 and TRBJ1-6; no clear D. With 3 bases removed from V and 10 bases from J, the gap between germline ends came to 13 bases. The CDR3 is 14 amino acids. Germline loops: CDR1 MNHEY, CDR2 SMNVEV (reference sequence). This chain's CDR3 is CASSFVSSGSPLHF. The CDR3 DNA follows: TGTGCCAGCAGTTTTGTCTCTAGTGGGTCACCCCTCCACTTT.

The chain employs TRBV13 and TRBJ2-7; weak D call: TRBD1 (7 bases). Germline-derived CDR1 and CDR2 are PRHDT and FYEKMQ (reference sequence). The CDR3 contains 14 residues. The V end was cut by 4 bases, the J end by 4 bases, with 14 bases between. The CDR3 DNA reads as TGTGCCAGCAGCTCCACCAGGGGGGAGTACGAGCAGTACTTC. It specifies CASSSTRGEYEQYF.

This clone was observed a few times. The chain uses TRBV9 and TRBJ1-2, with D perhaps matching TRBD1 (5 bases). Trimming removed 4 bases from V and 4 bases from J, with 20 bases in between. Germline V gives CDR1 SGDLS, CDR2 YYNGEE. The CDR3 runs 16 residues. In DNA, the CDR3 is TGTGCCAGCAGCACGATGCCGGGGGGGTCGGGCTATGGCTACACCTTC. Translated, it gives CASSTMPGGSGYGYTF.

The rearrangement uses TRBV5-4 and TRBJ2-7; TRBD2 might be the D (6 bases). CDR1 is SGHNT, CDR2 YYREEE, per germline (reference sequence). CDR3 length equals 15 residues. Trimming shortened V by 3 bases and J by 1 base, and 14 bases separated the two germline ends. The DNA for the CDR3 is TGTGCCAGCAGCTCACGGGACTCGCGGTCCTACGAGCAGTACTTC. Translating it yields CASSSRDSRSYEQYF.

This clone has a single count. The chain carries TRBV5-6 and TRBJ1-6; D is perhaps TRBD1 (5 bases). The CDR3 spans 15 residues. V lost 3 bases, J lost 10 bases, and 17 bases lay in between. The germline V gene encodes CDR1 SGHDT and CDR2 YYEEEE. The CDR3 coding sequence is TGTGCCAGCAGCTCTCCCGGACAATTTGAGTCACCCCTCCACTTT. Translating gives CASSSPGQFESPLHF. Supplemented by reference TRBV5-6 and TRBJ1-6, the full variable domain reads DAGVTQSPTHLIKTRGQQVTLRCSPKSGHDTVSWYQQALGQGPQFIFQYYEEEERQRGNFPDRFSGHQFPNYSSELNVNALLLGDSALYLCASSSPGQFESPLHFGNGTRLTVT.

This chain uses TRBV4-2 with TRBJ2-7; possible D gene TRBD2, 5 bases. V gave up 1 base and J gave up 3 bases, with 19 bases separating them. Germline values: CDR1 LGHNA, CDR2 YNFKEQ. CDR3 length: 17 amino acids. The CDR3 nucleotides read TGTGCCAGCAGCCAAGGCGGGCTAGCAGCACTCAACTACGAGCAGTACTTC. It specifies CASSQGGLAALNYEQYF.

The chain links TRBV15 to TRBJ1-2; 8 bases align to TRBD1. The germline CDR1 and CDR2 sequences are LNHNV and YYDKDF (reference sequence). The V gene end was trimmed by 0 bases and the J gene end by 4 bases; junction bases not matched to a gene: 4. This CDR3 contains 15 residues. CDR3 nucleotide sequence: TGTGCCACCAGCAGAGAGGCAGGGGGCAGCTATGGCTACACCTTC. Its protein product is CATSREAGGSYGYTF.

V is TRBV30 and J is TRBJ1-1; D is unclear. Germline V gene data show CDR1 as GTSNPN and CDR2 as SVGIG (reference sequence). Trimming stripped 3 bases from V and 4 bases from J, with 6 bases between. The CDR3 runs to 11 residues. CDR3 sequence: CAWRGGTEAFF. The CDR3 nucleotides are TGTGCCTGGAGGGGTGGCACTGAAGCTTTCTTT. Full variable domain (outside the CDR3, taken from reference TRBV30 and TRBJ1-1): SQTIHQWPATLVQPVGSPLSLECTVEGTSNPNLYWYRQAAGRGLQLLFYSVGIGQISSEVPQNLSASRPQDRQFILSSKKLLLSDSGFYLCAWRGGTEAFFGQGTRLTVV.

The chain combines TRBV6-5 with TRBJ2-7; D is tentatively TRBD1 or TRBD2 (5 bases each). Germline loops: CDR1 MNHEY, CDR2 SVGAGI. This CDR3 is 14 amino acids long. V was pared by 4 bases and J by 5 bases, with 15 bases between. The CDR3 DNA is TGTGCCAGCAGTTTGGGACGGCGAGGGGACGAGCAGTACTTC. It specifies CASSLGRRGDEQYF.

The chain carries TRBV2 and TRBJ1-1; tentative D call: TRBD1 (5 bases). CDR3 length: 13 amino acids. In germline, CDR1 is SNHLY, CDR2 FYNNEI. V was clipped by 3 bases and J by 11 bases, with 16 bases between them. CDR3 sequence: CASSDGWRGSAFF. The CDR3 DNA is TGTGCCAGCAGTGACGGATGGAGGGGCTCGGCTTTCTTT.

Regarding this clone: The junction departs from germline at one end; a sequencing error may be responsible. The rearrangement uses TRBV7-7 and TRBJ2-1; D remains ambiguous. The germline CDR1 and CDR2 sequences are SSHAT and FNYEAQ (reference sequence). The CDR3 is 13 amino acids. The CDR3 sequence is CASSLAPGNEQFF. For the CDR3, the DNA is TGTGCTAGCAGCTTAGCCCCGGGCAATGAGCAGTTCTTC.

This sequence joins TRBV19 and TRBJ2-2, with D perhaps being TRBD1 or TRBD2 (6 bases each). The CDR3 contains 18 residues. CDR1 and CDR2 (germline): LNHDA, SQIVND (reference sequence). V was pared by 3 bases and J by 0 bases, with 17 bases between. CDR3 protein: CASSIGPGGGANTGELFF. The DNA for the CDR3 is TGTGCCAGTAGTATCGGCCCCGGAGGGGGAGCGAACACCGGGGAGCTGTTTTTT.

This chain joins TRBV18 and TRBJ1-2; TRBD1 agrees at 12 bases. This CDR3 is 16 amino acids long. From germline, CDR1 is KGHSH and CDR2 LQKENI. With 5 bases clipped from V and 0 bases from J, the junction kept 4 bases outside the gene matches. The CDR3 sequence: CASSTGTGGSNYGYTF. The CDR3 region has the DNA TGTGCCAGCTCAACTGGGACAGGGGGCTCTAACTATGGCTACACCTTC.

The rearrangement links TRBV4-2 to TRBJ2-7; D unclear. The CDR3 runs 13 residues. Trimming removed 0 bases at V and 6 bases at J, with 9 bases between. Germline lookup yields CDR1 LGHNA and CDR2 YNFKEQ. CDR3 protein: CASSQESQLEQYF. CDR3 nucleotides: TGTGCCAGCAGCCAAGAGTCACAGCTCGAGCAGTACTTC.

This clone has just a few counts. CDR3 coding DNA: TGTGCCAGCAGCGTAGACGTGGGGACAGGGGGCTCTCTAGACGAGCAGTACTTC. This encodes CASSVDVGTGGSLDEQYF. The chain uses TRBV9 and TRBJ2-7; TRBD1 matches at 12 bases. The CDR3 is 18 residues long. CDR1 is SGDLS and CDR2 is YYNGEE in the germline V gene. J gave up 5 bases and V 0 bases, and 12 bases lay outside the gene matches.

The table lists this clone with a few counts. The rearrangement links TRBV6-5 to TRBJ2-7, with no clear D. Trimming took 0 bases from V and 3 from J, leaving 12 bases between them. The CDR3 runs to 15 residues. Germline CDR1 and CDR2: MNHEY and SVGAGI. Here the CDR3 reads CASSYSLDRFYEQYF. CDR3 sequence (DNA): TGTGCCAGCAGTTACTCCTTGGACCGTTTCTACGAGCAGTACTTC.

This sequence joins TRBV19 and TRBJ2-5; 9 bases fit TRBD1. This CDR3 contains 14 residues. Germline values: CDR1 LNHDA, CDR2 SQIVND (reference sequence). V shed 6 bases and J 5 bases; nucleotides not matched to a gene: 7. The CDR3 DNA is TGTGCCAGTAGGGACAGGGGCCGGGGGGAGACCCAGTACTTC. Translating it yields CASRDRGRGETQYF.

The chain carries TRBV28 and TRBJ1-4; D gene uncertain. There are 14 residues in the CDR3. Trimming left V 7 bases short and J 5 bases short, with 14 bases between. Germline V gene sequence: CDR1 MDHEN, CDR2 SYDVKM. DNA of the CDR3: TGTGCCAGCACTGATCGGACCGGGAATGAAAAACTGTTTTTT. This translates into CASTDRTGNEKLFF.

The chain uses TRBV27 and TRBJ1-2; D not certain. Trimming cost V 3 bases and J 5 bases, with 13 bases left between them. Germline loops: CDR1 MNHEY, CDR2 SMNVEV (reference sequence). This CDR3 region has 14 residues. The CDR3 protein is CASSFYMSGYGYTF. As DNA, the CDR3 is TGTGCCAGCAGTTTCTACATGTCGGGGTATGGCTACACCTTC.